The present T cell receptor beta chain was sequenced within a study of cytomegalovirus exposure and HLA in healthy donors. Study-wide results and caveats: The authors listed approximately 160 TCR beta chains as cytomegalovirus-associated.

On this clone itself: Its specificity is unknown.

The junction had 5 bases not matched to a gene; V was cut back by 0 bases and J by 4 bases. CDR3 length: 15 residues. Per germline, CDR1 LGHNA and CDR2 YSLEER. PCR amplification relied on 60 Vbeta primers (plus 13 Jbeta primers). The data were produced by immunoSEQ multiplex PCR, yet TCRdb's version contains in-frame clones alone and is incomplete. In the table there are 200,000 or so clones, 75% to 90% of which are singletons. This chain joins TRBV4-3 and TRBJ2-7, with 8 bases aligning to TRBD1. Sequenced: PBMCs. The sequence was obtained from a man aged 35-49 years in good health and CMV-seropositive. The CDR3 here is CASSQEARGQYEQYF. CDR3 sequence (DNA): TGCGCCAGCAGCCAAGAGGCCAGGGGGCAATACGAGCAGTACTTC.